Following are 5 T cell receptor beta chains from one sample sequenced in a study of blood T cell repertoires in COVID-19. The protocol was immunoSEQ multiplex PCR, while the TCRdb copy is restricted to in-frame clones and leaves out a portion. The sample holds 180,000 or so clones, around four fifths seen once. The sequenced material came from PBMCs or T cells enriched from blood (not recorded which). All receptors come from a woman between 50 and 59 years old in a cohort exposed to, infected with or recovered from COVID-19 (not recorded which).

The V and J genes are TRBV28 and TRBJ1-1, with D maybe TRBD1 (5 bases). CDR3 length equals 15 residues. Looked up from germline, CDR1 is MDHEN and CDR2 is SYDVKM. Trimming pared 6 bases from V and 1 base from J, leaving 15 bases between. The CDR3 DNA is TGTGCCAGCAGACGTTACGGGGGGTCGAACACTGAAGCTTTCTTT. This translates into CASRRYGGSNTEAFF.

The rearrangement links TRBV25-1 to TRBJ2-3, with 11 nucleotides matching TRBD2. Looked up from germline, CDR1 is MGHDK and CDR2 is SYGVNS. Trimming at V came to 6 bases and at J to 4 bases, leaving 6 bases not matched to a gene. The CDR3 covers 15 residues. The CDR3 DNA sequence: TGTGCCAGCAGCCAACTAGCGGGAGTCGCAGATACGCAGTATTTT. This codes for CASSQLAGVADTQYF.

J is TRBJ2-7 and V is TRBV5-1; weak D call: TRBD1 (6 bases). The germline gives CDR1 SGHRS, CDR2 YFSETQ. V was pared by 3 bases and J by 2 bases, with 21 bases between. CDR3 length: 17 amino acids. CDR3 region: CASSSTGLSSFTYEQYF. In nucleotides, the CDR3 is TGCGCCAGCAGCTCAACAGGGTTGAGTTCTTTTACCTACGAGCAGTACTTC.

This clone was seen once. The chain links TRBV9 to TRBJ2-3; 7 bases map to TRBD2. Germline trimming cut 2 bases from V and 5 bases from J; bases unmatched to any gene: 5. Germline CDR1 is SGDLS and CDR2 is YYNGEE. This CDR3 spans 14 amino acids. CDR3 region: CASSVRTSLDTQYF. CDR3 nucleotides: TGTGCCAGCAGCGTCAGGACTAGTTTAGATACGCAGTATTTT.

The chain recombines TRBV29-1 with TRBJ1-1, with 7 positions matching TRBD1. CDR1 SQVTM and CDR2 ANQGSEA come from the germline V gene. After removal of 6 bases from V and 1 base from J, the junction contained 17 bases not matched to a gene. The CDR3 runs 17 residues. CDR3 amino acids: CSVIGQGVRGQNTEAFF. CDR3 nucleotide sequence: TGCAGCGTCATAGGCCAGGGGGTTAGGGGCCAGAACACTGAAGCTTTCTTT.